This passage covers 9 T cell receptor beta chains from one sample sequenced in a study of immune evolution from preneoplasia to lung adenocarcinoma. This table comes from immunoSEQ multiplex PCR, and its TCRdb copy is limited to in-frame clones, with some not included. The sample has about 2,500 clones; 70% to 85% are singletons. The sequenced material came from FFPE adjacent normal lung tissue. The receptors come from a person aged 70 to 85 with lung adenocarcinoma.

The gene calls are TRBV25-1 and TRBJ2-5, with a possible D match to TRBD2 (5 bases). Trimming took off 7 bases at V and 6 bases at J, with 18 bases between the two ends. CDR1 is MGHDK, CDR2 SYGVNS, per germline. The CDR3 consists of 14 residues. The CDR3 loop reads CASTPTGIGKTQYF. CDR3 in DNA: TGTGCCAGCACCCCGACGGGCATCGGGAAGACCCAGTACTTC.

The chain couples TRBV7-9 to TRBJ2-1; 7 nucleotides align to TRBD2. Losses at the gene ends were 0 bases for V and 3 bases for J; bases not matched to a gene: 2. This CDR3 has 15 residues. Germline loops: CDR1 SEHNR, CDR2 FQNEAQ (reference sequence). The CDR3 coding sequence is TGTGCCAGCAGCTTAGCGGGAGGGTTCTACAATGAGCAGTTCTTC. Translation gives CASSLAGGFYNEQFF.

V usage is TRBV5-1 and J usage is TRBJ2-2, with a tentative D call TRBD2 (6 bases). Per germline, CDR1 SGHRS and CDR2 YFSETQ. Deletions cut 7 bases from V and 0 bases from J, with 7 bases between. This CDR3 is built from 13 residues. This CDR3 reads CASGGTNTGELFF. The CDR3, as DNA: TGCGCCAGCGGCGGGACGAACACCGGGGAGCTGTTTTTT.

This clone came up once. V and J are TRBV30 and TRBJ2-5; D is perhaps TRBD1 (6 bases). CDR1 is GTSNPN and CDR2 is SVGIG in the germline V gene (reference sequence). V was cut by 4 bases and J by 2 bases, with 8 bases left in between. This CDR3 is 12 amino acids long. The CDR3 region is CAWMDSQETQYF. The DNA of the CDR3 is TGTGCCTGGATGGACAGTCAAGAGACCCAGTACTTC.

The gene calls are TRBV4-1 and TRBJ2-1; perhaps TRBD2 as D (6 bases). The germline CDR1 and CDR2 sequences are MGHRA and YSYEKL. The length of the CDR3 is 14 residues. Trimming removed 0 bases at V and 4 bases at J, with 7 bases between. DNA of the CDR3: TGCGCCAGCAGCCAAGATCGGGGGTACAATGAGCAGTTCTTC. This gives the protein CASSQDRGYNEQFF.

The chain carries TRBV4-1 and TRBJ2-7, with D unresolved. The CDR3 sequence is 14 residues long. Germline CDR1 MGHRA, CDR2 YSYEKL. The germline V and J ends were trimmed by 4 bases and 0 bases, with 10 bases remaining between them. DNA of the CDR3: TGCGCCAGCAGCCCGTCAGGTGGCTCCTACGAGCAGTACTTC. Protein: CASSPSGGSYEQYF.

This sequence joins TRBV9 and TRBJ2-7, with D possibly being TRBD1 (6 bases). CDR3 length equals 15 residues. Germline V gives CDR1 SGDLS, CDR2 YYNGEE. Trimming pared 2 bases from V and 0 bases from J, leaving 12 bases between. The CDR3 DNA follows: TGTGCCAGCAGCGTCGGACAGTCGAGCTCCTACGAGCAGTACTTC. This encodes CASSVGQSSSYEQYF.

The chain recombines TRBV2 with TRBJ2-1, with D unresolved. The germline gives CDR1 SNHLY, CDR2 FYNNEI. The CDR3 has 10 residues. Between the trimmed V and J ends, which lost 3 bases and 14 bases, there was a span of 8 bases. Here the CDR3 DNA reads TGTGCCAGCAGTGAGGATAATAAGTTCTTC. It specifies CASSEDNKFF. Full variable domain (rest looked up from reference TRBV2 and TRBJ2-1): EPEVTQTPSHQVTQMGQEVILRCVPISNHLYFYWYRQILGQKVEFLVSFYNNEISEKSEIFDDQFSVERPDGSNFTLKIRSTKLEDSAMYFCASSEDNKFFGPGTRLTVL.

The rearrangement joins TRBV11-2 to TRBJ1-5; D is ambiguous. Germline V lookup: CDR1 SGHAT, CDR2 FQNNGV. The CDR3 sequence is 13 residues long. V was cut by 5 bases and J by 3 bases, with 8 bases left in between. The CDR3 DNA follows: TGTGCCAGCAGCCCTCAGAACAATCAGCCCCAGCATTTT. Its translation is CASSPQNNQPQHF.